This T cell receptor (beta chain) was documented in a study of T cells in Graves' hyperthyroidism and ophthalmopathy. Patients having uncontrolled infection, another autoimmune disease, pregnancy or lactation were not included. This clonotype was picked up many times. With V trimmed by 3 bases and J by 2 bases, 8 bases remained unmatched. CDR3 length: 17 amino acids. Germline values: CDR1 MNHNS, CDR2 SASEGT. Authors of the study amplified TCR beta CDR3 regions from RNA transcripts. HTBI primers were the set used in a first-round RT-PCR of the TCR CDR3. TCRdb processed the multiplex PCR reads anew with MiXCR; each CDR3 protein has one entry. Among some 400,000 distinct CDR3 sequences listed, about 18% were seen once.

The sequenced sample was blood. The chain links TRBV6-1 to TRBJ1-5, with TRBD1 matching 9 bases. This sequence was found in a woman between 18 and 29 years old with Graves' hyperthyroidism. CDR3 region: CASSDFTGGAGNQPQHF. CDR3 nucleotides: TGTGCCAGCAGTGATTTCACAGGGGGCGCGGGCAATCAGCCCCAGCATTTT.